This TCR beta chain was identified in a study of graft-versus-host responses after intestinal transplantation (dated by TCRdb to the early 2020s). About the full investigation: The transplants that recipients received were multivisceral, liver-intestinal, or isolated intestinal. A peak of at least 4% donor T cells among recipient peripheral blood mononuclear cells was the definition used for donor T cell macrochimerism. Of the 20 to 30 intestinal transplant recipients enrolled in the cohort, one of whom was a retransplant, a few patients without pretransplant specimens were excluded. To identify alloreactive clones, pre-transplant mixed lymphocyte reaction products were sequenced and then compared with unstimulated pre-transplant donor and recipient T cells. Every recipient was given anti-thymocyte globulin induction, then maintenance tacrolimus and steroids for approximately 3 years. Rather than being sequenced by the commercial service, samples from a few later patients were sequenced in-house on an Illumina MiSeq and processed with MiXCR. Bulk TCR-beta CDR3 sequencing was used to track graft-versus-host and host-versus-graft alloreactive T cell clones in the graft, circulation and bone marrow after intestinal transplantation.

The receptor library was made with the immunoSEQ multiplex PCR assay. For most patients, genomic DNA was isolated using the Qiagen DNeasy Blood and Tissue Kit and was shipped frozen to Adaptive Biotechnologies for TCR sequencing. High-throughput TCR-beta CDR3 sequencing of genomic DNA from most patients was performed by Adaptive Biotechnologies. The source study handled its data this way. Adaptive's ImmunoSEQ software was the source of the TCR sequencing data for about 17 patients, while three other patients were processed with MiXCR and VDJtools. CD4 versus CD8 sorting errors were corrected by removing sequences found in both subsets at a frequency ratio below 5:1. CDR3 nucleotide sequences shared between donor and recipient were removed because their origin could not be assigned. At least 2-fold expansion over unstimulated cells and a minimum CFSE-low frequency of 0.002% (template counts) or 0.001% (read counts) were required for clones to be classified as alloreactive. Clones were considered mappable if detected in sequenced pre-transplant spleen, lymph node, or MLR CFSE-low populations of the donor or recipient. The cumulative frequency of alloreactive clones was calculated as a percentage of all sequences, weighted by copy number. TCRdb took over this immuneACCESS table, retaining in-frame rearrangements with V and J assigned. Such tables are incomplete; in checked studies, under half of the missing clones stem from an unresolved V gene, and the remainder is unexplained. V and J calls plus clone size are reproduced from that table; the DNA served to infer D and trimming. The sample table shows roughly 98,000 clones, and around 93% are seen once. The ten largest clones take up 1.1% of the sample.

A remark on this clone: Its binding antigen is unknown. No qualities accompany the bases; no much larger clone lies one base away.

Read against the paper, the sample's time point label means: cells obtained before transplantation from donor or recipient. CD3+CD4+ and CD3+CD8+ populations were FACS-sorted from unstimulated pre-transplant donor and recipient cells taken from spleen or lymph nodes. CDR1 and CDR2, looked up from the germline V gene, are SGHTA and FQGNSA. The CDR3 holds 14 amino acids from the cysteine to the phenylalanine. Kept here is only the CDR3 DNA, which spans 42 bases and is read in frame from base 1. V is reduced by 3 bases and J by 2 bases, leaving a spacing of 10 bases between them. What the research found in general, with its limitations: GvH clones were detected in recipient bone marrow, and some appeared earlier in ileal mucosa or blood, consistent with an intestinal mucosal origin. The relatively low number and heterogeneity of intestinal transplant patients limited the conclusions. High GvH to HvG T cell clonal ratios were observed in the allografts of patients with donor T cell macrochimerism. Early after transplant, peak levels of circulating GvH clones were associated with declines in HvG clones.

Sample: unstimulated CD8+ T cells sorted from spleen or lymph node cells, taken before transplant. The sequence came from a human donor who was the organ donor for an intestinal transplant. Here the chain combines TRBV7-2 and TRBJ1-2; possibly the D gene is TRBD1, per 5 matching bases. The DNA reads TGTGCCAGCAGCTTCGCAGGGCGCAACTATGGCTACACCTTC. Protein translation: CASSFAGRNYGYTF.